Listed below are T cell receptor beta chains from one sample, sequenced in a study of cytomegalovirus exposure and HLA in healthy donors. Generated by immunoSEQ multiplex PCR, the TCRdb table keeps only in-frame clones and is missing some. The profile covers about 240,000 clones, with approximately 83% appearing a single time and 1% to 1.5% taken by the ten largest. The material sequenced was PBMCs. Receptors originate from a woman aged 25 to 39 in good health and CMV-seropositive. Each CDR3 is given with its conserved first and last residue. Each record gives: clone size, J gene, V gene, CDR3 protein. Clone size, where shown, is once, few, many, or a class for clones that have expanded.

abundance: .; j_gene: TRBJ1-4; v_gene: TRBV20-1; CDR3aa: CSASRGGQLFF
abundance: .; j_gene: TRBJ1-1; v_gene: TRBV29-1; CDR3aa: CSARDFKISTEAFF
abundance: .; j_gene: TRBJ2-7; v_gene: TRBV27; CDR3aa: CASSLGRAPGPEQYF
abundance: .; j_gene: TRBJ1-3; v_gene: TRBV28; CDR3aa: CASSLAGTGNTIYF
abundance: few; j_gene: TRBJ2-1; v_gene: TRBV15; CDR3aa: CATLDGTPNHSEQFF
abundance: once; j_gene: TRBJ1-4; v_gene: TRBV5-4; CDR3aa: CASSLGGTGREKLFF
abundance: .; j_gene: TRBJ1-2; v_gene: TRBV25-1; CDR3aa: CASSEYRQGWGLVSGYTF
abundance: .; j_gene: TRBJ1-1; v_gene: TRBV18; CDR3aa: CASSRTGEGTEAFF
abundance: once; j_gene: TRBJ2-2; v_gene: TRBV27; CDR3aa: CASSSGETGELFF
abundance: once; j_gene: TRBJ2-1; v_gene: TRBV19; CDR3aa: CASSRSRGEQFF
abundance: .; j_gene: TRBJ2-3; v_gene: TRBV11-3; CDR3aa: CASSSGLRADTQYF
abundance: .; j_gene: TRBJ2-3; v_gene: TRBV27; CDR3aa: CASSLGTGGEDTQYF
abundance: .; j_gene: TRBJ2-5; v_gene: TRBV6-1; CDR3aa: CASSENRQETQYF
abundance: .; j_gene: TRBJ2-1; v_gene: TRBV7-9; CDR3aa: CASRGEGRYEQFF
abundance: once; j_gene: TRBJ2-1; v_gene: TRBV5-1; CDR3aa: CASKRDPSTNEQFF
abundance: .; j_gene: TRBJ1-2; v_gene: TRBV28; CDR3aa: CASSSTRGLPRGGNYGYTF
abundance: once; j_gene: TRBJ2-1; v_gene: TRBV7-7; CDR3aa: CASSLGASGNEQFF
abundance: .; j_gene: TRBJ2-1; v_gene: TRBV7-2; CDR3aa: CASSLVGTSGYNEQFF
abundance: .; j_gene: TRBJ2-7; v_gene: TRBV7-2; CDR3aa: CASSLNRVVNEQYF
abundance: .; j_gene: TRBJ1-1; v_gene: TRBV5-4; CDR3aa: CASSLDRGGTEAFF
abundance: .; j_gene: TRBJ1-1; v_gene: TRBV6-5; CDR3aa: CASSPDRGQAFF
abundance: once; j_gene: TRBJ2-1; v_gene: TRBV7-9; CDR3aa: CASSSLAGGSYNEQFF
abundance: .; j_gene: TRBJ1-3; v_gene: TRBV28; CDR3aa: CASTLQQDIYSGNTIYF
abundance: once; j_gene: TRBJ1-1; v_gene: TRBV7-8; CDR3aa: CASSIQGGLTEAFF
abundance: .; j_gene: TRBJ1-2; v_gene: TRBV6-1; CDR3aa: CASTRAGAFYGYTF
abundance: .; j_gene: TRBJ1-5; v_gene: TRBV7-2; CDR3aa: CASSLLTGNQPQHF
abundance: .; j_gene: TRBJ2-1; v_gene: TRBV7-8; CDR3aa: CASSFLFMGGSYNEQFF
abundance: .; j_gene: TRBJ1-1; v_gene: TRBV29-1; CDR3aa: CSVEDLGAGRSFF
abundance: .; j_gene: TRBJ1-5; v_gene: TRBV2; CDR3aa: CASIQDRGNQPQHF
abundance: .; j_gene: TRBJ1-2; v_gene: TRBV25-1; CDR3aa: CASSSWEQGVNYGYTF
abundance: .; j_gene: TRBJ1-5; v_gene: TRBV2; CDR3aa: CASSEALAVSNQPQHF
abundance: .; j_gene: TRBJ2-1; v_gene: TRBV7-8; CDR3aa: CASSLGLANYNEQFF
abundance: .; j_gene: TRBJ2-7; v_gene: TRBV2; CDR3aa: CASSGTSGSEEQYF
abundance: .; j_gene: TRBJ2-3; v_gene: TRBV5-1; CDR3aa: CASSLEGVTDTQYF
abundance: .; j_gene: TRBJ2-5; v_gene: TRBV5-1; CDR3aa: CASSFEAGRGETQYF
abundance: .; j_gene: TRBJ1-2; v_gene: TRBV30; CDR3aa: CAWIFSGTGKLGYTF
abundance: .; j_gene: TRBJ2-7; v_gene: TRBV9; CDR3aa: CASSSGTGVEQYF